This TCR beta chain emerged from a study of PD-1 blockade in classical Hodgkin lymphoma. Study as a whole: Patients were given intravenous nivolumab, 3 mg/kg, every 2 weeks. Study-level findings and limits: Individuals who commenced nivolumab within less than 1 year of ASCT were excluded. Undefined causes, possibly disease activity or prior therapy, underlie the repertoire differences. Baseline TCR diversity was reportedly lower in newly diagnosed patients than healthy donors.

Regarding this clone: The antigen is unknown.

The protocol was immunoSEQ multiplex PCR, while the TCRdb copy is restricted to in-frame clones and leaves out a portion. Among about 52,000 clones, about nine tenths were seen once, and the ten largest hold about 6.7%. V shed 1 base and J shed 1 base, with 9 bases lying between them. Germline-derived CDR1 and CDR2 are SGHAT and FQNNGV. The CDR3 length is 15 residues. Time point of the sample: cycle 4 day 1 (C4D1), after around six weeks of nivolumab. No patient escaped relapse after autologous stem cell transplantation, and brentuximab vedotin exposure varied. The sequenced sample was peripheral blood mononuclear cells (PBMCs), obtained before the fourth cycle of nivolumab. The sequence came from a human donor with classical Hodgkin lymphoma. The rearrangement joins TRBV11-2 to TRBJ2-3; TRBD2 is a possible D gene (6 bases). CDR3 residues: CASSLAGGGTDTQYF. CDR3 nucleotide sequence: TGTGCCAGCAGCTTAGCCGGGGGAGGCACAGATACGCAGTATTTT.